Described below is a single T cell receptor (beta chain) sequence and its context. No antigen is known for it. A junction end diverges from the germline sequence, so it may reflect a read error. The read comes to an end 3 residues before the CDR3 does, leaving the germline J gene to fill in the end. Germline CDR1 SSHAT, CDR2 FNYEAQ (reference sequence). The CDR3 sequence is 13 residues long. The data were produced by immunoSEQ multiplex PCR, yet TCRdb's version contains in-frame clones alone and is incomplete. Seen in this sample are over 10,000 clones; the ten most common clones hold around 9.3%. Prevalent HPV16 infections were excluded; only incident single HPV16 infections included. This entry is derived from a study of T cells in women clearing cervical HPV infection. The wider study: Cases: HPV16-related CIN3 or worse on histology, 2 invasive cancers. Case blood was drawn when the lesion was first found; control blood after infection became undetectable.

General study results and limits: Associations may precede or follow infection; HPV-specific or memory T cells were not isolated.

The rearrangement links TRBV7-7 to TRBJ2-3; possibly TRBD1 for D (6 bases). This sequence originates from a woman aged 18 to 75 with a cervical HPV16 infection that either progressed to CIN3+ or cleared (not recorded which). Material for sequencing was blood buffy coat. The sequenced part of the CDR3 DNA is TGTGCCAGCAGCGCAAGGGACACAGAGACG. Its protein is CASSARDTET. The full-length CDR3 reads as CASSARDTETQYF. Supplemented by reference TRBV7-7 and TRBJ2-3, the full variable domain reads GAGVSQSPRYKVTKRGQDVTLRCDPISSHATLYWYQQALGQGPEFLTYFNYEAQPDKSGLPSDRFSAERPEGSISTLTIQRTEQRDSAMYRCASSARDTETQYFGPGTRLTVL.